The text below deals with one TCR beta chain. The record originates from a study of T cell changes during pregnancy in multiple sclerosis. Trimming took 5 bases from V and 6 from J, leaving 20 bases between them. CDR3 length equals 16 residues. CDR1 is SGDLS and CDR2 is YYNGEE in the germline V gene. Generated by immunoSEQ multiplex PCR, the TCRdb table keeps only in-frame clones and is missing some. The table lists 55,000 to 80,000 clones, approximately 93% of them singletons. This TCR was recovered from a female donor with multiple sclerosis, enrolled in a pregnancy study. The specimen comprised CD8+ T cells from peripheral blood mononuclear cells, sampled in the second trimester of pregnancy. This chain links TRBV9 with TRBJ2-2; a possible D gene is TRBD1 (6 bases). The CDR3: CASSGTRGKWAGELFF. CDR3 bases: TGTGCCAGCAGTGGGACCAGGGGAAAGTGGGCCGGGGAGCTGTTTTTT.